The 10 T cell receptor beta chains below all came from one sample that was sequenced in a study of cytomegalovirus exposure and HLA in healthy donors. TCRdb's table, derived via immunoSEQ multiplex PCR, lists solely in-frame clones and lacks some. This table has 100,000 to 150,000 clones, about 96% appearing once. Material: PBMCs. The receptors were sampled from a man in his late teens or twenties in good health and CMV-seronegative.

The chain recombines TRBV4-3 with TRBJ2-7, with D possibly TRBD2 on 6 matching bases. V was shortened by 0 bases and J by 2 bases, with 8 bases between the two germline ends. The CDR3 length is 14 residues. CDR1 is LGHNA and CDR2 is YSLEER in the germline V gene. The CDR3 DNA reads TGCGCCAGCAGCCAAGACCCGGGAGCCTACGAGCAGTACTTC. Protein product: CASSQDPGAYEQYF.

The chain has TRBV4-3 and TRBJ1-4, with TRBD1 matching over 8 bases. The ends lost 2 bases at V and 7 bases at J; junction bases unmatched: 6. This CDR3 has 15 residues. Germline-derived CDR1 and CDR2 are LGHNA and YSLEER. CDR3 DNA: TGCGCCAGCAGCCAACACAGGGGGGAGGTTGAAAAACTGTTTTTT. Its protein is CASSQHRGEVEKLFF.

The rearrangement uses TRBV30 and TRBJ1-2; D ambiguous. The CDR3 totals 15 residues. Germline V gene data show CDR1 as GTSNPN and CDR2 as SVGIG (reference sequence). V gave up 0 bases and J gave up 1 base, with 12 bases separating them. CDR3 amino acids: CAWSVGSDFNYGYTF. Here the CDR3 DNA reads TGTGCCTGGAGTGTAGGAAGTGACTTTAACTATGGCTACACCTTC.

V and J are TRBV5-1 and TRBJ1-1; possible D gene TRBD1, 5 bases. Trimming took 2 bases from V and 3 from J, leaving 8 bases between them. Germline V lookup: CDR1 SGHRS, CDR2 YFSETQ. CDR3 length: 13 residues. CDR3 sequence: CASSFGGDTEAFF. The CDR3 DNA follows: TGCGCCAGCAGCTTTGGGGGGGACACTGAAGCTTTCTTT.

The J gene is TRBJ2-2, the V gene TRBV9; the D is unclear. V was trimmed by 3 bases and J by 4 bases, leaving 16 bases between them. This CDR3 region has 16 residues. Germline CDR1 is SGDLS and CDR2 is YYNGEE. CDR3 sequence (DNA): TGTGCCAGCAGCGGTGCCCGGAGTTCCGGCACCGGGGAGCTGTTTTTT. Encoded protein: CASSGARSSGTGELFF.

A single count supports this clone. The rearrangement uses TRBV10-3 and TRBJ2-1; 13 bases line up with TRBD2. The CDR3 covers 17 residues. Per germline, CDR1 ENHRY and CDR2 SYGVKD. The V segment lost 5 bases and the J segment 4 bases; nucleotides outside the gene matches: 8. CDR3 in amino acids: CAISSKGLAGSYNEQFF. In DNA, the CDR3 is TGTGCCATCAGTTCTAAGGGACTAGCGGGATCATACAATGAGCAGTTCTTC.

The chain recombines TRBV5-1 with TRBJ2-1; 9 bases match TRBD1. With 0 bases clipped from V and 8 bases from J, the junction kept 9 bases outside the gene matches. CDR3 length: 16 residues. CDR1 is SGHRS and CDR2 is YFSETQ in the germline V gene. The CDR3 bases are TGCGCCAGCAGCTTGGTTTCCGGGACAGGGAGGTATGAGCAGTTCTTC. Translated: CASSLVSGTGRYEQFF. Supplemented by reference TRBV5-1 and TRBJ2-1, the full variable domain reads KAGVTQTPRYLIKTRGQQVTLSCSPISGHRSVSWYQQTPGQGLQFLFEYFSETQRNKGNFPGRFSGRQFSNSRSEMNVSTLELGDSALYLCASSLVSGTGRYEQFFGPGTRLTVL.

The V and J genes are TRBV7-2 and TRBJ2-5; TRBD2 agrees at 9 bases. The CDR3 extends over 14 amino acids. Per the germline V gene, CDR1 is SGHTA and CDR2 is FQGNSA. V was pared by 5 bases and J by 5 bases, with 6 bases of the junction left unmatched. The CDR3 region has the DNA TGTGCCAGCAGCCCCCGGAGCGGGGGGGAGACCCAGTACTTC. Residues: CASSPRSGGETQYF.

The chain couples TRBV15 to TRBJ2-2; 8 bases line up with TRBD1. Germline loops: CDR1 LNHNV, CDR2 YYDKDF (reference sequence). V gave up 5 bases and J gave up 1 base; unmatched junction bases: 6. The CDR3 has 16 residues. CDR3 amino acids: CATSPRGQGNTGELFF. The CDR3 DNA sequence: TGTGCCACCAGCCCCCGTGGACAGGGGAACACCGGGGAGCTGTTTTTT.

The CDR3, as DNA: TGTGCCAGCAGTGAATCTCTCGGTTCCTACGAGCAGTACTTC. As protein: CASSESLGSYEQYF. The J gene is TRBJ2-7, the V gene TRBV6-1; unclear D gene. With 2 bases removed from V and 1 base from J, the gap between germline ends came to 9 bases. CDR3 length: 14 amino acids. Germline CDR1 is MNHNS and CDR2 is SASEGT.